This T cell receptor (beta chain) was documented in a study of blood T cells in healthy people across ages. The study's findings and limits: TCR beta diversity was tightly associated with the proportion of naive T cells.

The CDR3 has 13 amino acids. The V gene lost 5 bases and the J gene lost 2 bases, with 9 bases spanning the gap. Sample-barcoded 5' priming and a J-beta primer mix drove a second PCR of roughly 6 to 12 cycles. Unique molecular identifiers of 12 random nucleotides labeled each cDNA. One entry per CDR3 protein, called by TCRdb with MiXCR from the 5' RACE reads. The sample records around 1,100,000 distinct CDR3 sequences, less than 45% being singletons. This clonotype came up once. Its target is unknown. Donation came from healthy Caucasian individuals in Russia who were aged about 6 to 95. The rearrangement links TRBV12-3 or TRBV12-4 to TRBJ2-5; D is uncertain. The receptor was isolated from a man between 18 and 29 years old in good health. The material sequenced was blood. Here the CDR3 reads CASSVVAQETQYF. In DNA form, the CDR3 reads TGTGCCAGCAGTGTAGTCGCGCAAGAGACCCAGTACTTC.